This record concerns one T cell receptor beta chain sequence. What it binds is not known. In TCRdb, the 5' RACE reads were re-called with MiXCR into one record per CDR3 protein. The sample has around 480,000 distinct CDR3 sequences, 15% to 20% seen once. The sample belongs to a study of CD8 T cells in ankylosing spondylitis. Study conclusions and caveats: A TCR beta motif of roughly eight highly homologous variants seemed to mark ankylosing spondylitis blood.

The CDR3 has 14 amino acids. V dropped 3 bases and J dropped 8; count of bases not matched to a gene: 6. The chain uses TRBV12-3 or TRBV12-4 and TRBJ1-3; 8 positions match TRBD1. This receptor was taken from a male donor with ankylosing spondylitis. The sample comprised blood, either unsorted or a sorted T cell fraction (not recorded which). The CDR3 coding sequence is TGTGCCAGCAGTTTCCAGGGGGCGAGAGACACCATATATTTT. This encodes CASSFQGARDTIYF.